One T cell receptor (beta chain) is described in this entry. Original handling: Reference gene primer amplification yielded estimated nucleated cell counts. Some clones are missing from TCRdb's copy, which holds only in-frame ones; the method was immunoSEQ multiplex PCR. That table is the source of V, J and clone size, and D and trimming were worked out from the DNA. Of 75,000 to 90,000 clones listed, 91% were seen once; the top ten hold 1.5% to 2%. This CDR3 has 14 amino acids. The V gene's germline CDR1 is SGDLS and CDR2 YYNGEE. The V gene end was trimmed by 3 bases and the J gene end by 4 bases; junction bases not matched to a gene: 6. The entry originates in a study of blood T cell repertoires in COVID-19. Study-wide background: The origin of the acute and convalescent COVID-19 samples was the United States, Italy and Spain. The analysed material was cDNA or gDNA that came from T cells, B-cell-depleted T cells, or PBMCs.

The V and J genes are TRBV9 and TRBJ1-1, with 7 bases matching TRBD1. This TCR came from a woman aged 45-65 years in a cohort sampled during active COVID-19. The specimen was peripheral blood. CDR3 nucleotide sequence: TGTGCCAGCAGCGGATACAGGGGACGCACTGAAGCTTTCTTT. Its translation is CASSGYRGRTEAFF.